This record covers a single T cell receptor beta chain. This CDR3 region has 16 residues. Per the germline V gene, CDR1 is SGHRS and CDR2 is YFSETQ. The V gene end was trimmed by 0 bases and the J gene end by 0 bases; junction bases not matched to a gene: 3. This sample was taken from a study of blood T cell repertoires in COVID-19. Study information: Samples came from the United States, Italy and Spain, spanning acute and convalescent COVID-19. The analysed material was cDNA or gDNA that came from T cells, B-cell-depleted T cells, or PBMCs.

Authors' processing steps: Nucleated cell number was recorded as an estimate derived from reference gene primer amplification. Sequenced by immunoSEQ multiplex PCR; TCRdb stores in-frame clones only, minus some. V and J calls and clone size follow that table, whereas D and trimming were derived from the DNA. The table records approximately 210,000 clones, approximately 84% of them present only once. This sequence originates from a man aged 50 to 60 with COVID-19, enrolled during active disease. The sequenced material came from peripheral blood. This sequence joins TRBV5-1 and TRBJ2-7; TRBD1 matches 10 bases. CDR3 DNA sequence: TGCGCCAGCAGCTTGGGTGGGACAGGGGACTCCTACGAGCAGTACTTC. This encodes CASSLGGTGDSYEQYF.